The sequence of this TCR beta chain was determined in a study of long-term antiretroviral therapy in people with HIV. Study background: There is a gap of about a decade between the earliest samples and the later 2015 immediate-ART recommendation. Regarding the study as a whole: Those clones which expanded before ART made up the dominant part of the repertoire at all time points. ART adherence, viral resistance and therapy changes went unrecorded.

The CDR3 is made up of 16 amino acids. Trimming stripped 5 bases from V and 2 bases from J, with 13 bases between. Germline V CDR1 and CDR2: PRHDT, FYEKMQ (reference sequence). Survey-level immunoSEQ v3.0 assays were run. Profiling relied on immunoSEQ multiplex PCR, and the TCRdb table lists in-frame clones only, not all of them. The table lists roughly 32,000 clones, roughly 98% of them singletons. This clone was recorded only once. Its antigen is unidentified. This sequence joins TRBV13 and TRBJ2-6, with D perhaps TRBD1 or TRBD2 (5 bases each). Sample: unsorted PBMCs, taken 7.6 years after starting antiretroviral therapy. The source is a man aged 25-45 years with HIV. The CDR3 DNA is TGTGCCAGCAGCACCCTCGGGACGGCTGGGGCCAACGTCCTGACTTTC. Its protein is CASSTLGTAGANVLTF.